This TCR beta chain derives from a study of T cells in Graves' hyperthyroidism and ophthalmopathy. Study observations and caveats: Model output signaled ophthalmopathy a median approximately six months ahead of onset.

The table lists this clonotype with many counts. What it recognizes is unknown. Amplification targeted TCR beta CDR3 regions from RNA transcripts. In the first-round RT-PCR of the TCR CDR3, the HTBI primer set was used. TCRdb used MiXCR to reprocess the multiplex PCR reads, holding one entry per CDR3 protein. The sample has around 300,000 distinct CDR3 sequences; 10% to 15% are singletons. The receptor comes from a woman in her twenties or thirties with Graves' hyperthyroidism that later progressed to Graves' ophthalmopathy. Sequenced sample: blood.

CDR3 nucleotides: TGTGCCAGCAGTGGACTAGCGGGAAGAACGTCCTACAATGAGCAGTTCTTC. Translated: CASSGLAGRTSYNEQFF. The chain couples TRBV6-1 to TRBJ2-1; TRBD2 aligns across 11 bases. The V gene's germline CDR1 is MNHNS and CDR2 SASEGT. The CDR3 is made up of 17 amino acids. The trim removed 4 bases at V and 1 base at J, leaving 6 bases unmatched.